These 3 T cell receptor beta chains came from one sample sequenced in a study of lung T cells in sarcoidosis with Löfgren's syndrome. TCRdb itself ran the reads through MiXCR, one entry per CDR3 protein. This sample carries about 63,000 distinct CDR3 sequences, roughly 20% of them seen once, and the ten largest clones take about 2.5%. The sequencing input was CD4+ T cells from PBMCs. The receptor source for this set is a human donor with sarcoidosis (Löfgren's syndrome or another form), or a control subject (not recorded which).

Regarding this clonotype: A much larger clonotype is one base distant, so this may be a read error. The gene calls are TRBV28 and TRBJ1-5, with TRBD1 as a possible D gene (5 bases). Germline lookup yields CDR1 MDHEN and CDR2 SYDVKM. The CDR3 has 18 amino acids. CDR3: CASSLSPNLGTLLEPQRF. In nucleotides, the CDR3 is TGTGCCAGCAGTTTATCCCCTAATCTCGGGACCCTTTTGGAGCCCCAGCGTTTT.

This clonotype was recorded at least ten times. The rearrangement links TRBV28 to TRBJ1-1, with D possibly matching TRBD1 (5 bases). Germline CDR1 and CDR2: MDHEN and SYDVKM. This CDR3 has 16 residues. V was cut by 2 bases and J by 0 bases, with 13 bases left in between. Written as DNA, the CDR3 is TGTGCCAGCAGTTTACCTCGGGGGTCTCTGAACACTGAAGCTTTCTTT. Protein sequence: CASSLPRGSLNTEAFF.

The chain carries TRBV5-1 and TRBJ2-1; TRBD1 might be the D (6 bases). Per germline, CDR1 SGHRS and CDR2 YFSETQ. V was clipped by 0 bases and J by 4 bases, with 11 bases between them. The CDR3 sequence is 15 residues long. CDR3 region: CASSLGDTLYNEQFF. In DNA, the CDR3 is TGCGCCAGCAGCTTGGGGGACACCTTATACAATGAGCAGTTCTTC.